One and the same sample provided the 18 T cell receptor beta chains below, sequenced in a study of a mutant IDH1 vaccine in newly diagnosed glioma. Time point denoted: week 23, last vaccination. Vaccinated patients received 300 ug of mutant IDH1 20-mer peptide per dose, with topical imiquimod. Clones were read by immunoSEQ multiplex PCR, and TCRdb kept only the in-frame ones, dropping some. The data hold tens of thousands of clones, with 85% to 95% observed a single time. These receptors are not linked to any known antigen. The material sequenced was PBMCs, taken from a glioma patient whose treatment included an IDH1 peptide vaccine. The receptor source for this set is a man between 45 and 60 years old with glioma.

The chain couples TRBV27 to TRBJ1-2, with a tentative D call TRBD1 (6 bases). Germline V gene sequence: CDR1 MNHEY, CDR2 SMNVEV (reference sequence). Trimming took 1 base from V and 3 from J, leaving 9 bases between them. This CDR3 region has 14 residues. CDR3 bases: TGTGCCAGCAGTTTATTAGGGGGGGACTATGGCTACACCTTC. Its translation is CASSLLGGDYGYTF.

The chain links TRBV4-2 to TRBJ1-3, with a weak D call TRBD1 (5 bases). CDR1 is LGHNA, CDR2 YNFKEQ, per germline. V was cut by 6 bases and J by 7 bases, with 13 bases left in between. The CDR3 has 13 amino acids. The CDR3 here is CASRRNQGNTIYF. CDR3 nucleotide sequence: TGTGCCAGCAGGAGAAATCAGGGTAACACCATATATTTT.

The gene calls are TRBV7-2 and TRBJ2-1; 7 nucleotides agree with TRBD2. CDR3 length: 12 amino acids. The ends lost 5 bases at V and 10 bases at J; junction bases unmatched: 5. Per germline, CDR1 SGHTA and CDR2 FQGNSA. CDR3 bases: TGTGCCAGCAGCCCGACTAGCCGAGAGCAGTTCTTC. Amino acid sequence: CASSPTSREQFF.

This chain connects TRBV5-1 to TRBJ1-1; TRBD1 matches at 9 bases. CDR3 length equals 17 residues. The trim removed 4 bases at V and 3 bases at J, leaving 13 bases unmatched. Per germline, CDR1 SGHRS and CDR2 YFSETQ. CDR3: CASSRGQGFRGDTEAFF. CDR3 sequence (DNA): TGCGCCAGCAGCCGGGGACAGGGATTTCGTGGGGACACTGAAGCTTTCTTT.

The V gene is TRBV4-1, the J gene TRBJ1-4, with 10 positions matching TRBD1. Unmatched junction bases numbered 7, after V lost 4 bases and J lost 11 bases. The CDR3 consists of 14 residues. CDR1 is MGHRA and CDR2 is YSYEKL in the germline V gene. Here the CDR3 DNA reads TGCGCCAGCAGCCCGGGGACAGGGGTGGAGAAACTGTTTTTT. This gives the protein CASSPGTGVEKLFF.

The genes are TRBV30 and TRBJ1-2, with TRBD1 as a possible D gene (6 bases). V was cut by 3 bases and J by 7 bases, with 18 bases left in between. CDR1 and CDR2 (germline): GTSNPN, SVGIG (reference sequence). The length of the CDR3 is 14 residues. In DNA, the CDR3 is TGTGCCTGGAGAACGGGACGGGGGCGAGCTGGCTACACCTTC. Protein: CAWRTGRGRAGYTF. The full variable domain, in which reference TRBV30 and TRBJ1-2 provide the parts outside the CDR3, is SQTIHQWPATLVQPVGSPLSLECTVEGTSNPNLYWYRQAAGRGLQLLFYSVGIGQISSEVPQNLSASRPQDRQFILSSKKLLLSDSGFYLCAWRTGRGRAGYTFGSGTRLTVV.

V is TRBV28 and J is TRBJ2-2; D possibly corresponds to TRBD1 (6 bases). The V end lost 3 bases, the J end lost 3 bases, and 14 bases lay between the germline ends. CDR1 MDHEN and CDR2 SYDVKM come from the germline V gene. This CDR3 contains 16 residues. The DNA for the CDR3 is TGTGCCAGCAGTTTGATCACCAGGGGTGACACCGGGGAGCTGTTTTTT. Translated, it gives CASSLITRGDTGELFF.

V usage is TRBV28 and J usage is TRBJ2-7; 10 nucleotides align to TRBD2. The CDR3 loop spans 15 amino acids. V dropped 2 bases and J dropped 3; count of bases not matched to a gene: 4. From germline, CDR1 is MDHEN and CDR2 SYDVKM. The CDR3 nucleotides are TGTGCCAGCAGTTTACCCTCTAGCGGGGGCTACGAGCAGTACTTC. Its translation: CASSLPSSGGYEQYF.

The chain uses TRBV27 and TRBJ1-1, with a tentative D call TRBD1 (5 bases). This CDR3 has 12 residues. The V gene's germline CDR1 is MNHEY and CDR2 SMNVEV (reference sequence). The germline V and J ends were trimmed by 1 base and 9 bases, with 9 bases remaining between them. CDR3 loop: CASSLLGHQAFF. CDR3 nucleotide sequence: TGTGCCAGCAGTTTATTAGGACACCAAGCTTTCTTT.

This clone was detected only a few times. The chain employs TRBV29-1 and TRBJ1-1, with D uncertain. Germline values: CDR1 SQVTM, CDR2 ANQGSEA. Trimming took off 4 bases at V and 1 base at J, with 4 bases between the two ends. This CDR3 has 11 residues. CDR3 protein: CSVGENTEAFF. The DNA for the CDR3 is TGCAGCGTTGGGGAGAACACTGAAGCTTTCTTT.

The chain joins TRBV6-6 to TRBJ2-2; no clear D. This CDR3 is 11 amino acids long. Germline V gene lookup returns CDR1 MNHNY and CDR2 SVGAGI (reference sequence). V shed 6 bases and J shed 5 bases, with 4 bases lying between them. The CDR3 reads CASSLTGELFF. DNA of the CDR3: TGTGCCAGCAGCCTGACCGGGGAGCTGTTTTTT.

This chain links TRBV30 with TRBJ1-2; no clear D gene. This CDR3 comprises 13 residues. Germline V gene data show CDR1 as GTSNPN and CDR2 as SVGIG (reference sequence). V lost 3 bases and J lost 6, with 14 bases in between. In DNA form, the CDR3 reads TGTGCCTGGAGGGGGAATTACCTAGATGGCTACACCTTC. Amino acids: CAWRGNYLDGYTF.

CDR3 DNA sequence: TGTGCCATCTGGAGCAGTGGGTATGGCTACACCTTC. As protein: CAIWSSGYGYTF. V gene TRBV6-6 combines with J gene TRBJ1-2; D not resolved. The CDR3 is 12 residues long. Germline V CDR1 and CDR2: MNHNY, SVGAGI (reference sequence). V was pared by 10 bases and J by 5 bases, with 14 bases between.

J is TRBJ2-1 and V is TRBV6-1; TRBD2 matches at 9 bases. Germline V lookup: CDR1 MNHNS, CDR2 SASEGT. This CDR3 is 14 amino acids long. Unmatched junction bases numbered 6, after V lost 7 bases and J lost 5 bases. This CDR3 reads CASNKREDHNEQFF. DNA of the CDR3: TGTGCCAGCAATAAGCGGGAGGACCACAATGAGCAGTTCTTC.

The CDR3 protein is CASSLDQAGEAFF. CDR3 DNA sequence: TGTGCCAGCAGCTTAGATCAGGCGGGTGAAGCTTTCTTT. The chain is built from TRBV7-9 and TRBJ1-1; D unclear. The V end was cut by 1 base, the J end by 7 bases, with 10 bases between. In germline, CDR1 is SEHNR, CDR2 FQNEAQ (reference sequence). This CDR3 has 13 amino acids.

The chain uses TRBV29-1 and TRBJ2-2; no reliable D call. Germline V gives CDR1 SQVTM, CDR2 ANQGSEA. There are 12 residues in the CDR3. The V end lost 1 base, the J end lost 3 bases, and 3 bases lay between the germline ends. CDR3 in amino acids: CSVEGYTGELFF. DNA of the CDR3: TGCAGCGTTGAAGGTTACACCGGGGAGCTGTTTTTT.

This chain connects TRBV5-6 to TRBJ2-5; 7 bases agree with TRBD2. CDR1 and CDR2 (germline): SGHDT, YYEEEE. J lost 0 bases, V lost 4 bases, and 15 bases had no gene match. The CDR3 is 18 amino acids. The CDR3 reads CASSPSIIERGHQETQYF. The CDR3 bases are TGTGCCAGCAGCCCCAGTATTATCGAGCGGGGCCACCAAGAGACCCAGTACTTC.

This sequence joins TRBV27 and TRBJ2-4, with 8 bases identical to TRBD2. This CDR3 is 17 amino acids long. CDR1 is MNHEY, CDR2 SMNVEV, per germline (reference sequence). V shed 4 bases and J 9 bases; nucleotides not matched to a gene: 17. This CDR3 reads CASSSPGGGTPRGIQYF. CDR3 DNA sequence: TGTGCCAGCAGTTCCCCCGGCGGGGGGACTCCAAGGGGCATTCAGTACTTC.